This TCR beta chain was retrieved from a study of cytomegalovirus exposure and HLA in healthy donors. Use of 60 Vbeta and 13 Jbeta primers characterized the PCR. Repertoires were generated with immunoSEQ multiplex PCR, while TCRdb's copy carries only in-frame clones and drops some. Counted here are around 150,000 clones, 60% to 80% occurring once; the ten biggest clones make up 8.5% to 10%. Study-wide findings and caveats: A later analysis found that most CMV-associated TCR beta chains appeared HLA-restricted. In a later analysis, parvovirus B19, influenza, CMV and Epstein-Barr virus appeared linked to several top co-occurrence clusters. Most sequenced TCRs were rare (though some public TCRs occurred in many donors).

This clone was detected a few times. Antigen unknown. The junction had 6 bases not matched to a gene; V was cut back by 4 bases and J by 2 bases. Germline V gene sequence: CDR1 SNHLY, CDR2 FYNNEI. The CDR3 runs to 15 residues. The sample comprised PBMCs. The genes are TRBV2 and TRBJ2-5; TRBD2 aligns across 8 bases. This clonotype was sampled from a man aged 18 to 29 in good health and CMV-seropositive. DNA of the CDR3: TGTGCCAGCAGTGGACTCGCGGGGGGACAAGAGACCCAGTACTTC. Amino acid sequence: CASSGLAGGQETQYF. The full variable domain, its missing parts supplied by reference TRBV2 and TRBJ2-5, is EPEVTQTPSHQVTQMGQEVILRCVPISNHLYFYWYRQILGQKVEFLVSFYNNEISEKSEIFDDQFSVERPDGSNFTLKIRSTKLEDSAMYFCASSGLAGGQETQYFGPGTRLLVL.